This T cell receptor beta chain was profiled in a study of OX40 agonist ivuxolimab in advanced cancers. Profiling relied on immunoSEQ multiplex PCR, and the TCRdb table lists in-frame clones only, not all of them. The sample carries tens of thousands of clones, roughly 80% recorded once. The CDR3 has 15 amino acids. The germline V gene encodes CDR1 LGHNT and CDR2 FRNRAP. Trimming took off 1 base at V and 2 bases at J, with 12 bases between the two ends. This clonotype was obtained from an adult with an advanced solid tumor such as melanoma, head and neck, liver or kidney cancer. Specimen: CD4+ or CD8+ T cells sorted from blood, collected in a trial of the OX40 agonist ivuxolimab. The V gene is TRBV12-5, the J gene TRBJ2-7; perhaps TRBD1 as D (6 bases). CDR3 region: CASGLDLGGAYEQYF. The CDR3 DNA follows: TGTGCTAGTGGTTTGGACCTAGGGGGAGCCTACGAGCAGTACTTC.